Below, one T cell receptor beta chain is given with its context. Per the study methods: Reference gene primer amplification in the assay estimated nucleated cell counts. The assay was immunoSEQ multiplex PCR, and TCRdb's table has in-frame clones only and misses some. The V and J calls and clone size are taken from that table; D and trimming were inferred from the DNA. The sample consists of about 88,000 clones, 91% of them appearing once. There are 14 residues in the CDR3. Germline assignment: CDR1 MNHEY and CDR2 SMNVEV (reference sequence). The V end was cut by 6 bases, the J end by 9 bases, with 18 bases between. These data come from a study of blood T cell repertoires in COVID-19. Study as a whole: From the United States, Italy and Spain came samples of acute and convalescent COVID-19. PBMCs, B-cell-depleted T cells, or T cells were the source of the cDNA or gDNA that made up the material.

The sequencing sample was made of peripheral blood. J is TRBJ2-1 and V is TRBV27; perhaps TRBD2 as D (5 bases). This receptor was obtained from a human donor with active COVID-19. The donor label of this sample is uncertain. The CDR3 DNA reads TGTGCCAGCAGCCTTTTCAAGCAAGGGAGTGAGCAGTTCTTC. Protein: CASSLFKQGSEQFF.